Listed here are 5 T cell receptor beta chains from one sample, sequenced in a study of cytomegalovirus exposure and HLA in healthy donors. Amplification used 60 Vbeta primers and 13 Jbeta primers. Assay used: immunoSEQ multiplex PCR; TCRdb lists only in-frame clones, some missing. The sample yields about 200,000 clones, 70% to 90% seen once. Sequenced input: PBMCs. The receptors derive from a man aged 30 to 39 in good health and CMV-seronegative.

This clone was counted once. V and J are TRBV29-1 and TRBJ2-2; D is perhaps TRBD2 (5 bases). The CDR3 is 14 amino acids. Germline V gene lookup returns CDR1 SQVTM and CDR2 ANQGSEA. The germline V and J ends were trimmed by 3 bases and 5 bases, with 13 bases remaining between them. DNA for the CDR3: TGCAGCGTTGACACGCGTGGAGGTACCGGGGAGCTGTTTTTT. This codes for CSVDTRGGTGELFF.

This sequence joins TRBV4-3 and TRBJ1-1; no clear D. The CDR3 contains 17 residues. Trimming stripped 8 bases from V and 1 base from J, with 23 bases between. Germline V gene data show CDR1 as LGHNA and CDR2 as YSLEER. The CDR3 region is CASSHDFYGGRNTEAFF. The CDR3 DNA reads TGCGCCAGCTCCCACGACTTTTACGGAGGTCGGAACACTGAAGCTTTCTTT.

CDR3: CASSQEPISGGQETQYF. CDR3 DNA sequence: TGCGCCAGCAGCCAAGAACCCATCAGCGGGGGACAAGAGACCCAGTACTTC. The chain joins TRBV4-1 to TRBJ2-5; 8 positions match TRBD2. There are 17 residues in the CDR3. The junction had 8 bases not matched to a gene; V was cut back by 0 bases and J by 2 bases. The V gene's germline CDR1 is MGHRA and CDR2 YSYEKL.

The gene calls are TRBV9 and TRBJ1-2, with 9 positions matching TRBD1. Germline lookup yields CDR1 SGDLS and CDR2 YYNGEE. The CDR3 contains 14 residues. The ends lost 7 bases at V and 4 bases at J; junction bases unmatched: 8. In nucleotides, the CDR3 is TGTGCCAGCGGGACAGGACAGGGGACCTATGGCTACACCTTC. Its protein product is CASGTGQGTYGYTF. The full variable domain, with the rest looked up from reference TRBV9 and TRBJ1-2, is DSGVTQTPKHLITATGQRVTLRCSPRSGDLSVYWYQQSLDQGLQFLIQYYNGEERAKGNILERFSAQQFPDLHSELNLSSLELGDSALYFCASGTGQGTYGYTFGSGTRLTVV.

This chain links TRBV9 with TRBJ2-7, with D possibly matching TRBD2 (6 bases). Germline V CDR1 and CDR2: SGDLS, YYNGEE. The CDR3 has 14 residues. Trimming shortened V by 4 bases and J by 2 bases, and 13 bases separated the two germline ends. The CDR3 sequence: CASSPEGPAYEQYF. CDR3 bases: TGTGCCAGCAGCCCGGAGGGACCCGCCTACGAGCAGTACTTC.